The rows below give T cell receptor beta chains drawn from one sample of a study of Ad26.COV2.S vaccination and SARS-CoV-2 variants. Assay used: immunoSEQ multiplex PCR; TCRdb lists only in-frame clones, some missing. The sample records hundreds of thousands of clones, 89% being singletons. The sequences come from peripheral blood, collected in a trial of Ad26.COV2.S vaccine versus placebo. The receptors were gathered from a person between 18 and 59 years old who received the Ad26.COV2.S COVID-19 vaccine or a placebo. CDR3s include the opening cysteine and the closing phenylalanine or tryptophan. Each record gives: V gene, clone size, J gene, D gene, CDR3 protein. The D gene is left open where the match is weak. The size field is filled for only some rows; it gives once, few, many or a size class.

>TRBV18|NA|TRBJ1-2|TRBD1
CASSAQGQGNYGYTF
>TRBV5-4|NA|TRBJ1-5|NA
CASSLGPLADQPQHF
>TRBV5-5|NA|TRBJ1-1|NA
CASSFYKSSLNTEAFF
>TRBV3-1/TRBV3-2|NA|TRBJ2-1|NA
CASSPRPRRGNEQFF
>TRBV12-3/TRBV12-4|NA|TRBJ1-1|TRBD1
CASSPDRATEAFF
>TRBV12-3/TRBV12-4|NA|TRBJ2-5|NA
CASSPTGRETQYF
>TRBV6-5|few|TRBJ1-6|NA
CASRGPGQYNSPLHF
>TRBV5-6|NA|TRBJ1-4|NA
CASSLASGAGQLFF
>TRBV19|NA|TRBJ1-4|NA
CASSIRGLGEKLFF
>TRBV9|NA|TRBJ1-3|NA
CASSIGDGDTIYF
>TRBV12-3/TRBV12-4|NA|TRBJ1-1|NA
CASSFTANTEAFF
>TRBV7-2|NA|TRBJ1-2|NA
CASSQLPGTYGYTF
>TRBV5-8|NA|TRBJ2-5|TRBD1
CASSPGQGAGETQYF
>TRBV27|NA|TRBJ1-2|NA
CASKDARPTGYTF
>TRBV2|NA|TRBJ1-1|NA
CASTVQGNTEAFF
>TRBV6-1|NA|TRBJ1-5|NA
CASSEVARRPRGPQHF
>TRBV7-6|once|TRBJ2-3|NA
CASSLVEGVSTDTQYF
>TRBV12-5|NA|TRBJ2-5|NA
CASGSLSGYQETQYF
>TRBV29-1|NA|TRBJ2-3|NA
CSAPPSGFTDTQYF
>TRBV3-1/TRBV3-2|NA|TRBJ1-1|NA
CASSQWGIPEAFF
>TRBV13|NA|TRBJ2-4|NA
CASSLGHKFSNIQYF
>TRBV5-5|NA|TRBJ1-5|NA
CASSLGTPRQPQHF
>TRBV9|NA|TRBJ2-3|NA
CASSIGMTADTQYF
>TRBV28|NA|TRBJ2-3|TRBD2
CASGPSGESTDTQYF
>TRBV19|NA|TRBJ2-3|TRBD2
CASFDAGGGADTQYF
>TRBV6-5|NA|TRBJ1-5|NA
CASSLDRVQPQHF
>TRBV5-1|once|TRBJ2-7|NA
CASSAERYEQYF
>TRBV19|NA|TRBJ2-7|TRBD1
CASEPGTGPYEQYF
>TRBV5-8|NA|TRBJ1-4|NA
CASRRDSLNEKLFF
>TRBV2|NA|TRBJ1-2|NA
CASSVFVANYGYTF
>TRBV27|once|TRBJ2-5|NA
CASSSRRDSQYVETQYF
>TRBV2|NA|TRBJ2-7|NA
CASSEGGGEQYF
>TRBV3-1/TRBV3-2|NA|TRBJ2-3|NA
CASSQARGRWADTQYF
>TRBV3-1/TRBV3-2|NA|TRBJ2-7|NA
CASSQEPGQSYEQYF
>TRBV4-1|once|TRBJ2-3|TRBD2
CASSLLPPSGRPDTQYF
>TRBV9|once|TRBJ1-2|NA
CASSVTTDYGYTF
>TRBV7-9|NA|TRBJ1-5|NA
CASSAQGDQPQHF
>TRBV19|NA|TRBJ1-2|NA
CASSIQGTSFNYGYTF
>TRBV4-3|NA|TRBJ2-3|TRBD2
CASSQELAGGNTQYF
>TRBV30|NA|TRBJ1-5|NA
CAWDRTPQGPQHF